This TCR beta chain is from a study of blood T cell repertoires in COVID-19. Study summary: T cells, B-cell-depleted T cells, or PBMCs supplied cDNA or gDNA.

The data were produced by immunoSEQ multiplex PCR, yet TCRdb's version contains in-frame clones alone and is incomplete. The data contain approximately 250,000 clones, 70% to 90% of them singletons. Germline values: CDR1 SEHNR, CDR2 FQNEAQ (reference sequence). Between the trimmed V and J ends, which lost 3 bases and 2 bases, there was a span of 10 bases. This CDR3 spans 14 amino acids. This clone was found a few times. Cohort placement rested on clinical history that participants reported themselves. This sequence originates from a woman aged 40 to 50 with acute COVID-19. The rearrangement uses TRBV7-9 and TRBJ1-2, with D tentatively TRBD1 (6 bases). Sequenced input: PBMCs or T cells enriched from blood (not recorded which). The CDR3 DNA reads TGTGCCAGCAGCTTTAGTGACAGGAACTATGGCTACACCTTC. Amino acids: CASSFSDRNYGYTF.